A selection of T cell receptor beta chains follows, all from one sample in a study of T cell responses to AZD1222 COVID-19 vaccine. Measured with immunoSEQ multiplex PCR; TCRdb has only the in-frame clones, and not every one. Here the sample spans 150,000 to 200,000 clones, around 94% being singletons. The sample consisted of peripheral blood, taken on day 0 of AZD1222 vaccination. These receptors originate from an adult in good health. Each CDR3 is given with its conserved first and last residue. D genes are given only for firm matches. The size entry is marked missing in some rows and otherwise reads once, few, many or a size class.

-	-	TRBV28	TRBJ1-2	TGTGCCAGCAGCGACCCTTACCACAGGGAGAACTATGGCTACACCTTC	CASSDPYHRENYGYTF
TRBD1	-	TRBV13	TRBJ1-2	TGTGCCAGCAGCTCGGGGACAGAGGAGTATGGCTACACCTTC	CASSSGTEEYGYTF
-	-	TRBV6-1	TRBJ2-1	TGTGCCAGCAGTGATGGACTGTACAATGAGCAGTTCTTC	CASSDGLYNEQFF
-	-	TRBV27	TRBJ2-7	TGTGCCAGCACTGGTGACCCCCGGGGCGAGCAGTACTTC	CASTGDPRGEQYF
-	-	TRBV4-1	TRBJ1-6	TGCGCCAGCAGCCAATCCTTCGTCTCCGGCGGTTCACCCCTCCACTTT	CASSQSFVSGGSPLHF
-	-	TRBV19	TRBJ2-2	TGTGCCAGTAGTTTCCAGGGGACCGGGGAGCTGTTTTTT	CASSFQGTGELFF
-	-	TRBV4-2	TRBJ1-1	TGTGCCAGCAGCCAAGAGAAACTTTCGGAGATCCCTGAAGCTTTCTTT	CASSQEKLSEIPEAFF
-	once	TRBV11-2	TRBJ1-5	TGTGCCAGCAGCTTAATTACGGGAGACAATCAGCCCCAGCATTTT	CASSLITGDNQPQHF
-	-	TRBV28	TRBJ1-2	TGTGCCAGCAGTGGTAGGGGTTTAGATGGCTACACCTTC	CASSGRGLDGYTF
TRBD1	-	TRBV5-1	TRBJ1-1	TGCGCCAGCAGCCGGAAACAGGGGCCGGGTGAAGCTTTCTTT	CASSRKQGPGEAFF
-	-	TRBV5-1	TRBJ2-7	TGCGCCAGCAGCTTGACAGGGCTAGGTGTCGAGCAGTACTTC	CASSLTGLGVEQYF
TRBD2	-	TRBV27	TRBJ2-3	TGTGCCAGCAGTCCGCAAGCGGGAGAAAGTGCAGATACGCAGTATTTT	CASSPQAGESADTQYF
TRBD1	-	TRBV28	TRBJ1-2	TGTGCCAGCAGTTTTTCCTTCGTGGACAGGGACTATGGCTACACCTTC	CASSFSFVDRDYGYTF
-	-	TRBV21-1	TRBJ1-5	TGTGCCAGCAGCAAATTTGAGAGGGGGAAGGTTGGGCAGCCCCAGCATTTT	CASSKFERGKVGQPQHF
-	-	TRBV7-9	TRBJ1-4	TGTGCCAGCAGCGAGCGGGGCCGCGGTAATGAAAAACTGTTTTTT	CASSERGRGNEKLFF
TRBD2	-	TRBV7-2	TRBJ2-3	TGTGCCAGCAGCTTCCGGACTAGCGGGTTTACAGATACGCAGTATTTT	CASSFRTSGFTDTQYF
-	-	TRBV7-9	TRBJ1-2	TGTGCCAGCAGGCCACCCCGTGGGGGAAACTATGGCTACACCTTC	CASRPPRGGNYGYTF
-	-	TRBV6-5	TRBJ1-1	TGTGCCAGCAGATCACCAGGGGCCGAAGCTTTCTTT	CASRSPGAEAFF
-	-	TRBV14	TRBJ1-3	TGTGCCAGCTCGACCGACTCTGGAAACACCATATATTTT	CASSTDSGNTIYF
-	-	TRBV10-3	TRBJ2-7	TGTGCCATCAGGCAACGCGGGACACTTGAGCAGTACTTC	CAIRQRGTLEQYF
-	-	TRBV15	TRBJ1-4	TGTGCCACCAGCGTACAGGGTTATAATGAAAAACTGTTTTTT	CATSVQGYNEKLFF
TRBD1	few	TRBV18	TRBJ1-2	TGTGCCAGCTCACCGGACAGGAACTATGGCTACACCTTC	CASSPDRNYGYTF
-	-	TRBV6-5	TRBJ1-6	TGTGCCAGCAGTTACAGTCAAGGGGTCTCACCCCTCCACTTT	CASSYSQGVSPLHF
-	-	TRBV2	TRBJ2-1	TGTGCCAGCTTGCAGGGGTCTAAGTACAATGAGCAGTTCTTC	CASLQGSKYNEQFF
-	-	TRBV7-9	TRBJ1-1	TGTGCCAGCAGCTTACAGATAGACACTGAAGCTTTCTTT	CASSLQIDTEAFF
TRBD1	-	TRBV7-9	TRBJ1-1	TGTGCCAGCGGCCGGACAGGAACCCTCGAAGCTTTCTTT	CASGRTGTLEAFF
-	-	TRBV4-2	TRBJ1-5	TGTGCCAGCAGCCAAGATCCCAGCCCCTATCAGCCCCAGCATTTT	CASSQDPSPYQPQHF
TRBD1	-	TRBV18	TRBJ1-1	TGTGCCAGCTCACCACAGGGGGCCGGTACGAACACTGAAGCTTTCTTT	CASSPQGAGTNTEAFF
-	-	TRBV7-5	TRBJ1-2	TGTGTCAGAAGCTTAAACCGGGAGATATCCTTCGCCTATGGCTACACCTTC	CVRSLNREISFAYGYTF
-	-	TRBV3-1/TRBV3-2	TRBJ1-1	TGTGCCAGCAGCCAAGTGTCAGGGCAAGAAGCTTTCTTT	CASSQVSGQEAFF
-	-	TRBV6-5	TRBJ1-2	TGTGCCAGCAGTTACTCGGGCAGGGCAAACTATGGCTACACCTTC	CASSYSGRANYGYTF
TRBD1	-	TRBV7-6	TRBJ1-2	TGTGCCAGCAGCTTAGCAACAGGGCAGGGGGCAGACTATGGCTACACCTTC	CASSLATGQGADYGYTF
TRBD2	-	TRBV30	TRBJ2-1	TGTGCCTGGGAAAGCGGGAGCTGGAATGAGCAGTTCTTC	CAWESGSWNEQFF
-	-	TRBV2	TRBJ2-1	TGTGCCAGCCCGAGACAGGCCGGAACGGACCCATACAATGAGCAGTTCTTC	CASPRQAGTDPYNEQFF
TRBD1	-	TRBV5-1	TRBJ1-1	TGCGCCAGCAGCTTGGGACAGGGCAAAGCTTTCTTT	CASSLGQGKAFF
-	-	TRBV6-1	TRBJ2-7	TGTGCCAGCAGTGAAGTGGAGGGGTCGGGATACGAGCAGTACTTC	CASSEVEGSGYEQYF
-	-	TRBV4-1	TRBJ1-1	TGCGCCAGCAGCCCCGGAGGACAATCAGCTTTCTTT	CASSPGGQSAFF
-	-	TRBV24-1	TRBJ2-3	TGTGCCACCAGTGACTCCACCACTAGAAGGACCACAGATACGCAGTATTTT	CATSDSTTRRTTDTQYF
TRBD2	-	TRBV6-2/TRBV6-3	TRBJ2-1	TGTGCCAGCAGCTGGACTAGCGGGAGACCCCCTACCTACAATGAGCAGTTCTTC	CASSWTSGRPPTYNEQFF
-	-	TRBV28	TRBJ2-1	TGTGCCAGCAGCCTAGCGCATACCTACAATGAGCAGTTCTTC	CASSLAHTYNEQFF